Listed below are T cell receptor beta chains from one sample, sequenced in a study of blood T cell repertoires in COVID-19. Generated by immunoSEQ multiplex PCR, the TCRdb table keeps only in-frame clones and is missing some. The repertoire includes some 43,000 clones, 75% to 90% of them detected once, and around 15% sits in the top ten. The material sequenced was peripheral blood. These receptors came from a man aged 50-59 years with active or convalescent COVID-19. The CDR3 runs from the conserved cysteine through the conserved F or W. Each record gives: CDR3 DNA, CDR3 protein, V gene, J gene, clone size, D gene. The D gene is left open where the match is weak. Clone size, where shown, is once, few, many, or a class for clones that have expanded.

CDR3 DNA: TGTGCCAGCAGCTTGGAGTCAGGGGGTGGAGATACGCAGTATTTT
CDR3 protein: CASSLESGGGDTQYF
V gene: TRBV5-6
J gene: TRBJ2-3
clone size: .
D gene: TRBD1

CDR3 DNA: TGTGCCAGCAGTTTAACAGGGGGTGGCGGCTACACCTTC
CDR3 protein: CASSLTGGGGYTF
V gene: TRBV27
J gene: TRBJ1-2
clone size: .
D gene: TRBD1

CDR3 DNA: TGTGCCAGCAGTGTACAGGGGGCGGATGGCTACACCTTC
CDR3 protein: CASSVQGADGYTF
V gene: TRBV2
J gene: TRBJ1-2
clone size: .
D gene: TRBD1

CDR3 DNA: TGTGCCAGCAGTTACCCCGGAGGGGCGGGAGCCTACGAGCAGTACTTC
CDR3 protein: CASSYPGGAGAYEQYF
V gene: TRBV6-6
J gene: TRBJ2-7
clone size: .
D gene: TRBD2

CDR3 DNA: TGTGCCAGCCAAGGAAGGACAGGGGGTGAAAAACTGTTTTTT
CDR3 protein: CASQGRTGGEKLFF
V gene: TRBV6-6
J gene: TRBJ1-4
clone size: .
D gene: TRBD1

CDR3 DNA: TGTGCCATCAGTGGGGGCGGGGGGGCGAACGACAATGAGCAGTTCTTC
CDR3 protein: CAISGGGGANDNEQFF
V gene: TRBV10-3
J gene: TRBJ2-1
clone size: .
D gene: TRBD2

CDR3 DNA: TGTGCCAGCAGCTTAGCGGGACAGGGGTATCAGCCCCAGCATTTT
CDR3 protein: CASSLAGQGYQPQHF
V gene: TRBV7-9
J gene: TRBJ1-5
clone size: .
D gene: TRBD1

CDR3 DNA: TGTGCCAGTAGTATGCGGCTAGCGGGGGTGGTGGGTACAGATACGCAGTATTTT
CDR3 protein: CASSMRLAGVVGTDTQYF
V gene: TRBV19
J gene: TRBJ2-3
clone size: few
D gene: TRBD2

CDR3 DNA: TGTGCCATCAGCTTAGGACAGGGGTATAATTCACCCCTCCACTTT
CDR3 protein: CAISLGQGYNSPLHF
V gene: TRBV10-3
J gene: TRBJ1-6
clone size: few
D gene: TRBD1

CDR3 DNA: TGTGCCAGCAGCTATGGGCTAGCGGGGGGATACAATGAGCAGTTCTTC
CDR3 protein: CASSYGLAGGYNEQFF
V gene: TRBV5-6
J gene: TRBJ2-1
clone size: .
D gene: TRBD2

CDR3 DNA: TGTGCCAGCAGTTCCGCCGGGTCCTACGAGCAGTACTTC
CDR3 protein: CASSSAGSYEQYF
V gene: TRBV27
J gene: TRBJ2-7
clone size: .
D gene: .

CDR3 DNA: TGTGCCATCCCCCCTACAGTGGTCACTGAAGCTTTCTTT
CDR3 protein: CAIPPTVVTEAFF
V gene: TRBV6-4
J gene: TRBJ1-1
clone size: once
D gene: .

CDR3 DNA: TGTGCCACCAGTGATCGAGGAGGGGCCGGCGAGACCCAGTACTTC
CDR3 protein: CATSDRGGAGETQYF
V gene: TRBV24-1
J gene: TRBJ2-5
clone size: .
D gene: .

CDR3 DNA: TGCGCCAGCAGGTCGGCAGGGAACACTGAAGCTTTCTTT
CDR3 protein: CASRSAGNTEAFF
V gene: TRBV10-1
J gene: TRBJ1-1
clone size: .
D gene: .